This T cell receptor beta chain was identified in a study of blood T cell repertoires in COVID-19. For the study at large: T cells, B-cell-depleted T cells, or PBMCs supplied cDNA or gDNA.

The authors' processing: From reference gene primer amplification, estimates of nucleated cell counts were derived. The assay was immunoSEQ multiplex PCR, and TCRdb's table has in-frame clones only and misses some. Clone size and the V and J calls come from that table; the DNA yielded D and trimming. The repertoire includes roughly 160,000 clones, approximately 86% of them detected once, and around 8.2% sits in the top ten. The germline V gene encodes CDR1 SGHNT and CDR2 YYREEE (reference sequence). V lost 4 bases, J lost 8 bases, and 5 bases stayed unmatched. CDR3 length equals 14 residues. The sample consisted of peripheral blood. This TCR derives from a man in his 60s with acute or convalescent COVID-19. J is TRBJ2-1 and V is TRBV5-4; 11 bases are shared with TRBD2. In DNA form, the CDR3 reads TGTGCCAGCAGCAGCACTAGCGGGAGCTATGAGCAGTTCTTC. Amino acid sequence: CASSSTSGSYEQFF.